This TCR beta chain was captured by sequencing in a study of CD8 T cells in Susac syndrome (dated by TCRdb to about 2019). At the level of the whole study: Among the sequenced Susac syndrome patients, over five had clinically active disease and roughly 8 were in clinical remission. At blood withdrawal, Susac syndrome patients were either therapy-naive, taking corticosteroids (in some cases with IVIg as well), or taking IVIg alone. The study compared CD8+ T cell repertoire clonality among eleven to twelve healthy donors, 14 Susac syndrome patients and fewer than 19 multiple sclerosis patients. Whether CD8+ T cell activation and differentiation in Susac syndrome was antigen driven was tested using repertoire sequencing.

RNA was extracted with the RNeasy kit and about 0.5 to 1 ug was reverse transcribed using random hexamers. TCR beta CDR3 regions were amplified with the immunoSEQ multiplex PCR assay covering 54 Vbeta and 13 Jbeta segments. Bias from PCR amplification was corrected by using a synthetic template baseline for primer optimization and for computational correction. The original methods were these. Reads were annotated to V, D and J genes according to IMGT and were analyzed with immunoSEQ Analyzer, with only productive sequences retained. Clonality was computed as one minus Shannon entropy normalized by log2 of the number of productive unique sequences. Public and private clones were assessed among the 100 most prevalent clones of each patient and control. Clones were defined as Susac-specific if absent from the healthy and MS cohorts, from around 1,100 published viral clones and from other ImmuneACCESS disease sequences. The raw public reads went through TCRdb reprocessing: fastp at Q25, MiXCR clone calling, in-frame beta chains kept. Each entry merges the rows of one CDR3 protein and shows their most common DNA and genes. In this record, the V and J calls reflect TCRdb's handling and not the investigators' own analysis. Within this sample are fewer than 150,000 distinct CDR3 sequences, with just under 95% of them counted one time only. About 0.18% of the sample is in the top ten clones.

Concerning this clonotype: It has no known antigen specificity. It has no much larger one-base neighbor in the sample; base qualities were not kept.

V lost 2 bases and J lost 4 bases; the stretch between them is 15 bases long. The germline V gene (reference sequence) sets CDR1 to SEHNR and CDR2 to FQNEAQ. The CDR3 contains 15 residues, cysteine and phenylalanine counted. Of all the DNA, just the CDR3 is kept, 45 bases in frame from base 1. High-throughput TCR beta sequencing profiled peripheral blood CD8+ and CD4+ T cells from healthy donors, Susac syndrome patients and multiple sclerosis patients. Susac syndrome patients met recently defined diagnostic criteria for definite or probable disease. Bulk CD8+ and CD4+ T cells were purified by magnetic negative isolation, whereas CD8+ TEMRA cells were enriched by FACS. Blood was drawn into EDTA tubes, processed within 24 hours, and PBMCs were isolated by density gradient centrifugation. PBMCs intended for TCR sequencing were frozen in liquid nitrogen and were later thawed in a 37 degrees C water bath. Purity of sorted or isolated CD4+, CD8+ and CD8+ TEMRA cells was at least 90%.

Broader findings and caveats from the paper: In the total CD8+ and CD8+ TEMRA repertoires, approximately 17 and five Susac-specific public clones, respectively, were identified. Susac syndrome CD8+ repertoires showed clonal expansion, highest in CD8+ TEMRA cells and greater in clinically active than remitting patients. The number of individuals in the TCR sequencing and HLA analysis was acknowledged as relatively small.

This clonotype was obtained from a human donor with Susac syndrome. Sequencing input: CD8+ T cells from PBMCs. The chain is assembled from TRBV7-9 and TRBJ2-7, with TRBD2 as a weak D call on 6 bases. The CDR3 has the sequence CASSLWHVSGYEQYF. The nucleotides read TGTGCCAGCAGCTTATGGCACGTTAGCGGTTACGAGCAGTACTTC.